This T cell receptor beta chain was retrieved from a study of metastatic and nonmetastatic thyroid tumors. This clone showed up many times. TCRdb reprocessed the PCR reads via MiXCR. The data contain approximately 74,000 clones, more than 13% of them seen just once; the ten biggest clones take up approximately 7%. The CDR3 extends over 16 amino acids. Germline assignment: CDR1 MNHEY and CDR2 SMNVEV (reference sequence). The V end lost 1 base, the J end lost 0 bases, and 7 bases lay between the germline ends. No patient had received any treatment before thyroid surgery. This rearrangement joins TRBV27 to TRBJ1-6; D gene unclear. The specimen sequenced was blood. This TCR was recovered from a male donor with papillary thyroid cancer or a benign thyroid nodule (not recorded which). Some clones in this sample may be carry-over from other donors' samples. The CDR3 spells CASSLYTSSYNSPLHF. Written as DNA, the CDR3 is TGTGCCAGCAGTTTATATACGAGCTCCTATAATTCACCCCTCCACTTT.